This TCR beta chain derives from a study of T cell responses to AZD1222 COVID-19 vaccine. About the study: Samples with a second dose at about 4 or about 12 weeks were pooled together. Whole-study results and caveats: Baseline seropositives among AZD1222 recipients totaled only five or six.

On this clone itself: The antigen is unknown.

Generated by immunoSEQ multiplex PCR, the TCRdb table keeps only in-frame clones and is missing some. The sample consists of 130,000 to 150,000 clones, roughly nine tenths of them appearing once. From germline, CDR1 is SGHNT and CDR2 YYREEE (reference sequence). Trimming removed 4 bases from V and 8 bases from J, with 24 bases in between. CDR3 length: 16 residues. The material was peripheral blood, obtained on day 0 of AZD1222 vaccination. The clonotype originates from an adult in good health. The chain uses TRBV5-4 and TRBJ1-2; D is unresolved. The CDR3 nucleotides read TGTGCCAGCAGCCCGGAGCATCCGGGTTTTTTAGAGGGCTACACCTTC. Translation gives CASSPEHPGFLEGYTF.